This T cell receptor beta chain was identified in a study of type 1 regulatory T cells. About the research overall: An in vitro protocol generated T-allo10, a Tr1-enriched, alloantigen-specific CD4 T cell product.

General study points: Type 1 regulatory T cells had a more restricted TCR repertoire than non-type 1 regulatory T cells.

The germline gives CDR1 SGHDN, CDR2 FVKESK. Trimming stripped 5 bases from V and 6 bases from J, with 5 bases between. CDR3 size: 11 residues. This clonotype showed up many times. Its target is not known. TCRdb ran MiXCR on the reads and lists one entry per CDR3 protein. The sample has tens of thousands of distinct CDR3 sequences, around 20% seen once; the top ten hold 8.3%. This TCR was recovered from a human donor in good health. The chain combines TRBV14 with TRBJ2-1; D gene ambiguous. The sequenced sample consisted of cultured type 1 regulatory T (Tr1) cells, either the whole culture or a sorted fraction (not recorded which). The CDR3: CASSEINEQFF. Written as DNA, the CDR3 is TGTGCCAGCAGCGAAATCAATGAGCAGTTCTTC.